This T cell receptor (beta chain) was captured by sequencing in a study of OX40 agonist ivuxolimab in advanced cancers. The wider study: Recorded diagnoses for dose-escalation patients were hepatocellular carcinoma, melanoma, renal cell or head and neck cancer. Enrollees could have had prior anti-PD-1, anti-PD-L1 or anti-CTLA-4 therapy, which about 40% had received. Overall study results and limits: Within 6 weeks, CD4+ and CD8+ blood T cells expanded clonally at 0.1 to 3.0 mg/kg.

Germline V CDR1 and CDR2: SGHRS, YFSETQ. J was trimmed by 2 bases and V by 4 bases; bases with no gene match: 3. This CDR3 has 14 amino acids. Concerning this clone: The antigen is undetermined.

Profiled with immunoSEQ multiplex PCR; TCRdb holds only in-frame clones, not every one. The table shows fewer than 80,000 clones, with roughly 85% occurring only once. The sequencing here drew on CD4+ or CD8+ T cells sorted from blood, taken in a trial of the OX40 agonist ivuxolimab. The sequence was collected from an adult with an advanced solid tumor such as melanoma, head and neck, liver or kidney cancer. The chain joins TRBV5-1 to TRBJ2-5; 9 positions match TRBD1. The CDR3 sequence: CASSRGQGQETQYF. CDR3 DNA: TGCGCCAGCAGCAGAGGACAGGGGCAAGAGACCCAGTACTTC.